This paragraph reports one T cell receptor beta chain. TCRdb keeps only in-frame clones here, not all; method: immunoSEQ multiplex PCR. The sample lists 320,000 or so clones, about 85% occurring once. The data were obtained in a study of blood T cell repertoires in COVID-19. Trimming took 4 bases from V and 7 from J; bases not matched to a gene: 12. The V gene's germline CDR1 is MRHNA and CDR2 SNTAGT. There are 16 residues in the CDR3. Residents of about two dozen US areas, aged about 18 to 89 years, made up the participants. Participant-given clinical history determined each cohort assignment. A case of COVID-19 had been met by exposed participants within 2 weeks before study entry.

The V gene is TRBV6-4, the J gene TRBJ2-2; 7 positions match TRBD1. The receptor's source is a woman younger than 45 who had been exposed to COVID-19. The sample comprised PBMCs or T cells enriched from blood (not recorded which). CDR3 amino acids: CASSVEKTGFGGELFF. The CDR3, as DNA: TGTGCCAGCAGTGTCGAGAAGACAGGGTTCGGCGGGGAGCTGTTTTTT.